These T cell receptor beta chains were read from a single sample in a study of cytomegalovirus exposure and HLA in healthy donors. Some clones are missing from TCRdb's copy, which holds only in-frame ones; the method was immunoSEQ multiplex PCR. The table lists some 100,000 clones, 60% to 85% of them singletons. Sequencing used PBMCs. These receptors all stem from a woman between 40 and 55 years old in good health and CMV-seropositive. Each CDR3 is given with its conserved first and last residue. The order of the fields is J gene, D gene, clone size, V gene, CDR3 DNA, CDR3 protein. A D gene is named only where the DNA matches it firmly. Some rows have no size entry. The others give once, few or many, or a class for an expanded clone.

j_gene: TRBJ1-1; d_gene: TRBD1; abundance: -; v_gene: TRBV2; CDR3nt: TGTGCCAGCAGTGCCCGGGACAGGGGAGTTTACACTGAAGCTTTCTTT; CDR3aa: CASSARDRGVYTEAFF
j_gene: TRBJ2-7; d_gene: -; abundance: few; v_gene: TRBV7-6; CDR3nt: TGTGCCAGCAGCTTAGCAAGCGGGTTCTCCTACGAGCAGTACTTC; CDR3aa: CASSLASGFSYEQYF
j_gene: TRBJ2-5; d_gene: -; abundance: -; v_gene: TRBV29-1; CDR3nt: TGCAGCGTTGGTCAACTAGCCCAAGAGACCCAGTACTTC; CDR3aa: CSVGQLAQETQYF
j_gene: TRBJ2-2; d_gene: -; abundance: once; v_gene: TRBV7-2; CDR3nt: TGTGCCAGCAGCCTAGGACTCACGAACACCGGGGAGCTGTTTTTT; CDR3aa: CASSLGLTNTGELFF
j_gene: TRBJ2-5; d_gene: TRBD1; abundance: -; v_gene: TRBV29-1; CDR3nt: TGCAGCGTCCGGACAGGGCAAGAGACCCAGTACTTC; CDR3aa: CSVRTGQETQYF
j_gene: TRBJ2-3; d_gene: -; abundance: once; v_gene: TRBV6-1; CDR3nt: TGTGCCAGCAAGGAGGTCCCAGATACGCAGTATTTT; CDR3aa: CASKEVPDTQYF
j_gene: TRBJ1-1; d_gene: TRBD1; abundance: -; v_gene: TRBV7-2; CDR3nt: TGTGCCAGCAGCTTTCGACAGGGGACTGAAGCTTTCTTT; CDR3aa: CASSFRQGTEAFF
j_gene: TRBJ2-5; d_gene: TRBD2; abundance: -; v_gene: TRBV9; CDR3nt: TGTGCCAGCAGCGTAGGGGCGGGAGGGAGGCAAGAGACCCAGTACTTC; CDR3aa: CASSVGAGGRQETQYF
j_gene: TRBJ1-2; d_gene: -; abundance: -; v_gene: TRBV7-9; CDR3nt: TGTGCCAGCCCCCCCGAGGACAGTCTCTATGGCTACACCTTC; CDR3aa: CASPPEDSLYGYTF
j_gene: TRBJ2-2; d_gene: -; abundance: -; v_gene: TRBV5-6; CDR3nt: TGTGCCAGCAGCTTGGCTCCGGGAAACACCGGGGAGCTGTTTTTT; CDR3aa: CASSLAPGNTGELFF
j_gene: TRBJ2-1; d_gene: TRBD2; abundance: -; v_gene: TRBV30; CDR3nt: TGTGCCTGCACTAGCGGGATAGGGAATGAGCAGTTCTTC; CDR3aa: CACTSGIGNEQFF
j_gene: TRBJ1-6; d_gene: TRBD1; abundance: -; v_gene: TRBV9; CDR3nt: TGTGCCAGCAGCGTAGAGGGACAGGGTGGTTCACCCCTCCACTTT; CDR3aa: CASSVEGQGGSPLHF
j_gene: TRBJ2-3; d_gene: -; abundance: -; v_gene: TRBV27; CDR3nt: TGTGCCAGCAGTTTAGTTGGTAGCGGAGCTTCCACAGATACGCAGTATTTT; CDR3aa: CASSLVGSGASTDTQYF
j_gene: TRBJ1-2; d_gene: TRBD1; abundance: few; v_gene: TRBV29-1; CDR3nt: TGCAGCGAGTGGACAGGGGGGGGCTACACCTTC; CDR3aa: CSEWTGGGYTF
j_gene: TRBJ2-4; d_gene: TRBD1; abundance: few; v_gene: TRBV11-2; CDR3nt: TGTGCCAGCAGCCCGCGGACAGGGGATAGCATTCAGTACTTC; CDR3aa: CASSPRTGDSIQYF
j_gene: TRBJ2-7; d_gene: -; abundance: -; v_gene: TRBV5-6; CDR3nt: TGTGCCAGCAGCTTGCGGCGGCACGAGCAGTACTTC; CDR3aa: CASSLRRHEQYF
j_gene: TRBJ1-2; d_gene: TRBD1; abundance: once; v_gene: TRBV27; CDR3nt: TGTGCCAGCAGTTCACACAACTCCGGGACAGGGGAAGAAGACTATGGCTACACCTTC; CDR3aa: CASSSHNSGTGEEDYGYTF
j_gene: TRBJ2-7; d_gene: TRBD1; abundance: -; v_gene: TRBV27; CDR3nt: TGTGCCAGCAGTTTGGGACAGGGAAACGAGCAGTACTTC; CDR3aa: CASSLGQGNEQYF
j_gene: TRBJ2-7; d_gene: -; abundance: -; v_gene: TRBV6-1; CDR3nt: TGTGCCAGCAGTGAACTCTCGGGAAATTACTACGAGCAGTACTTC; CDR3aa: CASSELSGNYYEQYF
j_gene: TRBJ1-3; d_gene: TRBD1; abundance: few; v_gene: TRBV9; CDR3nt: TGTGCCAGCAGCCAAGAGGACAGGGCTGGAAACACCATATATTTT; CDR3aa: CASSQEDRAGNTIYF
j_gene: TRBJ2-1; d_gene: TRBD2; abundance: -; v_gene: TRBV30; CDR3nt: TGTGCCTGGAGTGTACGCGGCCCCGGAGTGGGAGGGGACAATGAGCAGTTCTTC; CDR3aa: CAWSVRGPGVGGDNEQFF
j_gene: TRBJ1-1; d_gene: -; abundance: -; v_gene: TRBV11-2; CDR3nt: TGTGCCAGCGGCGAGACAGGGAACACTGAAGCTTTCTTT; CDR3aa: CASGETGNTEAFF
j_gene: TRBJ2-3; d_gene: -; abundance: -; v_gene: TRBV9; CDR3nt: TGTGCCAGCAGCGTCCTGGAGGATACGCAGTATTTT; CDR3aa: CASSVLEDTQYF
j_gene: TRBJ2-2; d_gene: TRBD2; abundance: -; v_gene: TRBV7-2; CDR3nt: TGTGCCAGCAGCTTAGTCAGAGCGGGAGGGATGTACACCGGGGAGCTGTTTTTT; CDR3aa: CASSLVRAGGMYTGELFF
j_gene: TRBJ2-6; d_gene: -; abundance: -; v_gene: TRBV5-6; CDR3nt: TGTGCCAGCAGCCTCTTTGGGGGGAGCGCCTCTGGGGCCAACGTCCTGACTTTC; CDR3aa: CASSLFGGSASGANVLTF
j_gene: TRBJ2-3; d_gene: TRBD1; abundance: -; v_gene: TRBV6-4; CDR3nt: TGTGCCAGCAGCGCCGACAGGACAGGGGGCACAGATACGCAGTATTTT; CDR3aa: CASSADRTGGTDTQYF
j_gene: TRBJ2-1; d_gene: TRBD2; abundance: -; v_gene: TRBV29-1; CDR3nt: TGCAGCGTGGCGGGGGGGGGAAGCGGGATCTACAATGAGCAGTTCTTC; CDR3aa: CSVAGGGSGIYNEQFF
j_gene: TRBJ2-1; d_gene: TRBD2; abundance: -; v_gene: TRBV29-1; CDR3nt: TGCAGCGCTGGACTAGCGGGGCACAATGAGCAGTTCTTC; CDR3aa: CSAGLAGHNEQFF
j_gene: TRBJ2-3; d_gene: TRBD1; abundance: -; v_gene: TRBV7-9; CDR3nt: TGTGCCAGCAGCCCCGGGACAGGGGGCTGGGCAGATACGCAGTATTTT; CDR3aa: CASSPGTGGWADTQYF
j_gene: TRBJ1-1; d_gene: TRBD1; abundance: -; v_gene: TRBV5-1; CDR3nt: TGCGCCAGCAGCTTCCAGGAGGACAGGGGTCAAAGAGCTTTCTTT; CDR3aa: CASSFQEDRGQRAFF
j_gene: TRBJ2-7; d_gene: -; abundance: -; v_gene: TRBV6-1; CDR3nt: TGTGCCAGCAGTGAACAGGGGTGGTACGAGCAGTACTTC; CDR3aa: CASSEQGWYEQYF
j_gene: TRBJ2-6; d_gene: -; abundance: -; v_gene: TRBV13; CDR3nt: TGTGCCAGCAGCTCATCCGGGACATCTGGGGCCAACGTCCTGACTTTC; CDR3aa: CASSSSGTSGANVLTF
j_gene: TRBJ1-6; d_gene: TRBD1; abundance: -; v_gene: TRBV5-1; CDR3nt: TGCGCCAGCAGCACCTCGGGACAGGGTCATGATTCACCCCTCCACTTT; CDR3aa: CASSTSGQGHDSPLHF
j_gene: TRBJ1-6; d_gene: TRBD1; abundance: -; v_gene: TRBV30; CDR3nt: TGTGCCTGGAGGGGACAGGGGTTTAATTCACCCCTCCACTTT; CDR3aa: CAWRGQGFNSPLHF
j_gene: TRBJ2-7; d_gene: TRBD2; abundance: -; v_gene: TRBV14; CDR3nt: TGTGCCAGCAGCCAACTAAGCGGGAGGCGTTCCTACGAGCAGTACTTC; CDR3aa: CASSQLSGRRSYEQYF
j_gene: TRBJ1-1; d_gene: -; abundance: -; v_gene: TRBV27; CDR3nt: TGTGCCAGCAGTTCAACAGGACTAGGGAATGAAGCTTTCTTT; CDR3aa: CASSSTGLGNEAFF
j_gene: TRBJ1-2; d_gene: -; abundance: -; v_gene: TRBV6-6; CDR3nt: TGTGCCAGCAGTCCGACAGAGCACTATGGCTACACCTTC; CDR3aa: CASSPTEHYGYTF
j_gene: TRBJ2-3; d_gene: -; abundance: -; v_gene: TRBV11-2; CDR3nt: TGTGCCAGCAGCTTAATCCCTCCCACAGATACGCAGTATTTT; CDR3aa: CASSLIPPTDTQYF
j_gene: TRBJ2-7; d_gene: -; abundance: -; v_gene: TRBV9; CDR3nt: TGTGCCAGCAGCTCCACGAGCTCCTACGAGCAGTACTTC; CDR3aa: CASSSTSSYEQYF
j_gene: TRBJ2-7; d_gene: TRBD2; abundance: -; v_gene: TRBV11-3; CDR3nt: TGTGCCAGCAGCCCCGGTAGCGGGACCTACGAGCAGTACTTC; CDR3aa: CASSPGSGTYEQYF
j_gene: TRBJ2-2; d_gene: TRBD1; abundance: -; v_gene: TRBV5-4; CDR3nt: TGTGCCAGCAGCTACAGGGGCCCCGGGGAGCTGTTTTTT; CDR3aa: CASSYRGPGELFF
j_gene: TRBJ2-5; d_gene: -; abundance: -; v_gene: TRBV5-4; CDR3nt: TGTGCCAGCAGCTTGATCTCGGAAGAGACCCAGTACTTC; CDR3aa: CASSLISEETQYF
j_gene: TRBJ2-3; d_gene: -; abundance: -; v_gene: TRBV27; CDR3nt: TGTGCCAGCGTCGAATCGAACGGTGGCACAGATACGCAGTATTTT; CDR3aa: CASVESNGGTDTQYF
j_gene: TRBJ2-1; d_gene: TRBD2; abundance: -; v_gene: TRBV27; CDR3nt: TGTGCCAGCAGTCTCGGACTAGCGGGAGTGAATGAGCAGTTCTTC; CDR3aa: CASSLGLAGVNEQFF
j_gene: TRBJ1-2; d_gene: TRBD1; abundance: -; v_gene: TRBV29-1; CDR3nt: TGCAGCGCTATTGACGGGGAGACAGGGGTCGGGGGCTATGGCTACACCTTC; CDR3aa: CSAIDGETGVGGYGYTF
j_gene: TRBJ2-2; d_gene: TRBD2; abundance: -; v_gene: TRBV5-1; CDR3nt: TGCGCCAGCAGCTTGGAACTAGCGGGAGTTAACGGGGAGCTGTTTTTT; CDR3aa: CASSLELAGVNGELFF
j_gene: TRBJ2-1; d_gene: TRBD2; abundance: -; v_gene: TRBV4-3; CDR3nt: TGCGCCAGCAGCCAAGATGTAGCGAGGACTAGCTCCTTCTACAATGAGCAGTTCTTC; CDR3aa: CASSQDVARTSSFYNEQFF
j_gene: TRBJ2-1; d_gene: -; abundance: -; v_gene: TRBV19; CDR3nt: TGTGCCAGTAAGGCGCGGGGCTCCTACAATGAGCAGTTCTTC; CDR3aa: CASKARGSYNEQFF
j_gene: TRBJ2-7; d_gene: -; abundance: -; v_gene: TRBV6-1; CDR3nt: TGTGCCAGCTCAGGAGGGGTCTCCTACGAGCAGTACTTC; CDR3aa: CASSGGVSYEQYF
j_gene: TRBJ1-1; d_gene: -; abundance: -; v_gene: TRBV7-3; CDR3nt: TGTGCCAGCAGCCCGCTAGCAGGAAACACTGAAGCTTTCTTT; CDR3aa: CASSPLAGNTEAFF
j_gene: TRBJ1-1; d_gene: -; abundance: -; v_gene: TRBV6-5; CDR3nt: TGTGCCAGCAGTTACGGCGGGAACACTGAAGCTTTCTTT; CDR3aa: CASSYGGNTEAFF
j_gene: TRBJ1-5; d_gene: TRBD1; abundance: -; v_gene: TRBV19; CDR3nt: TGTGCCAGTAGTCCCCGGGACAGGGGGGATCAGCCCCAGCATTTT; CDR3aa: CASSPRDRGDQPQHF
j_gene: TRBJ2-2; d_gene: -; abundance: -; v_gene: TRBV19; CDR3nt: TGTGCCAGTAGTATTTTGCCAGGGAAGGCCGGGGAGCTGTTTTTT; CDR3aa: CASSILPGKAGELFF
j_gene: TRBJ2-7; d_gene: -; abundance: -; v_gene: TRBV6-5; CDR3nt: TGTGCCAGCAGCCTCGACAGGCTGACCTCCTACGAGCAGTACTTC; CDR3aa: CASSLDRLTSYEQYF